The rows below give T cell receptor beta chains drawn from one sample of a study of T-cell reconstitution after alpha-beta-depleted transplantation in children. One entry per CDR3 protein results from TCRdb running MiXCR on the PCR reads. Of a few hundred thousand distinct CDR3 sequences in the sample, around 18% are singletons; the top ten hold around 3.3%. This specimen consisted of PBMCs from the stem cell graft donor, obtained from the stem cell graft. These receptors were taken from a human donor who donated a stem cell graft to a child with acute lymphoblastic leukemia. Each CDR3 is given with its conserved first and last residue. Fields, in order: J gene, clone size, D gene, V gene, CDR3 DNA, CDR3 protein. D genes are given only for firm matches. A row's size may be missing; if present it is once, few, many or a size class.

TRBJ2-5	few	.	TRBV20-1	TGCAGTGCAAGGGGCTCTGGGACCCAGTACTTC	CSARGSGTQYF
TRBJ2-7	few	.	TRBV6-1	TGTGCCAGCAGTGGGGAATTCGGGGTCACCTACGAGCAGTACTTC	CASSGEFGVTYEQYF
TRBJ2-4	few	.	TRBV14	TGTGCCAGCAGCCTAAAGGGGGTTGTCGTGGTAGTCTTTCTACCCATAGCCAAAAACATTCAGTACTTC	CASSLKGVVVVVFLPIAKNIQYF
TRBJ2-1	.	TRBD2	TRBV7-3	TGTGCCAGCAGCTTAAGATCTAGCGGCTACAATGAGCAGTTCTTC	CASSLRSSGYNEQFF
TRBJ2-3	.	TRBD2	TRBV7-3	TGTGCCAGCAGCTCTAGCGGGAGGCGCACAGATACGCAGTATTTT	CASSSSGRRTDTQYF
TRBJ2-3	.	TRBD2	TRBV12-3/TRBV12-4	TGTGCCAGCTGGGGAGCTAGCGGCCTCCCAGATACGCAGTATTTT	CASWGASGLPDTQYF
TRBJ2-7	.	.	TRBV7-8	TGTGCCAGCAGCTTAGCCCCGGCCGGGCGAAGTCTAAGCTACGAGCAGTACTTC	CASSLAPAGRSLSYEQYF
TRBJ1-5	.	.	TRBV19	TGTGTCCAAAGCAATCAGCCCCAGCATTTT	CVQSNQPQHF
TRBJ2-4	.	.	TRBV5-1	TGCGCCAGCATCTTGGCACTATCTGTGGACATTCAGTACTTC	CASILALSVDIQYF
TRBJ2-7	.	.	TRBV7-8	TGTGCCAGCAGCTTAGGGCAGTCCTGGGAGCAGTACTTC	CASSLGQSWEQYF
TRBJ1-3	.	.	TRBV5-5	TGTGCCAGCAGCTTGTGGGGACAAAACACCATATATTTT	CASSLWGQNTIYF
TRBJ2-3	.	TRBD1	TRBV10-3	TGTGCCATCAGTGATCGGGCAGGGGGTTCAGATACGCAGTATTTT	CAISDRAGGSDTQYF
TRBJ2-1	.	.	TRBV9	TGTGCCAGCAGCGCGGTAGGAGGGTTCAGGGACAATGAGCAGTTCTTC	CASSAVGGFRDNEQFF
TRBJ1-2	.	.	TRBV6-5	TGTGCCAGCAGCTCCCCGGCGGATGGCTACACCTTC	CASSSPADGYTF
TRBJ2-7	.	TRBD2	TRBV5-1	TGCGCCAGCAGCTTCGGCGCGGGAGGGCCCTCCGAGCAGTACTTC	CASSFGAGGPSEQYF
TRBJ2-1	few	.	TRBV20-1	TGCAGTGCTAGAGATGATCCAGAAATGGGCGATGAGCAGTTCTTC	CSARDDPEMGDEQFF
TRBJ2-3	.	TRBD1	TRBV6-5	TGTGCCAGCAGTTATGCAGCCAGGGGGAGCACAGATACGCAGTATTTT	CASSYAARGSTDTQYF
TRBJ2-1	.	.	TRBV27	TGTGCCAGCGGAAGCCCAGGGGGAGGGATAGTTGGAGAGCAGTTCTTC	CASGSPGGGIVGEQFF
TRBJ2-7	.	.	TRBV29-1	TGCAGCGTGGTAACTAAGAGGGCCTACGAGCAGTACTTC	CSVVTKRAYEQYF
TRBJ2-4	.	.	TRBV3-1	TGTGCCAGCAGCCAGATTCCCAAAACGATCTCAGGAGCCAAAAACATTCAGTACTTC	CASSQIPKTISGAKNIQYF
TRBJ2-5	.	.	TRBV5-1	TGCGCCAGCAGCTTGAGGCAGGGGACCGCCGAGACCCAGTACTTC	CASSLRQGTAETQYF
TRBJ2-7	few	.	TRBV12-3/TRBV12-4	TGTGCCAGCAGTTTTGGGGGGACCTACTCCTACGAGCAGTACTTC	CASSFGGTYSYEQYF
TRBJ1-1	.	.	TRBV5-5	TGTGCCAGCAGCCCCGTGGACACTGAAGCTTTCTTT	CASSPVDTEAFF
TRBJ2-1	few	.	TRBV3-1	TGTGCCAGCAGCCAGAGACAACTGAACAATGAGCAGTTCTTC	CASSQRQLNNEQFF
TRBJ2-2	.	TRBD2	TRBV4-1	TGCGCCAGCGGGGCGGGAGACTTTGGCGGGGAGCTGTTTTTT	CASGAGDFGGELFF
TRBJ2-1	few	TRBD1	TRBV6-1	TGTGCCAGCAAGGGCGGGACAGGGGCATACAATGAGCAGTTCTTC	CASKGGTGAYNEQFF
TRBJ1-5	.	TRBD1	TRBV20-1	TGCAGTGCTAGACCACAGGGGAAGGGCCAGCCCCAGCATTTT	CSARPQGKGQPQHF
TRBJ2-5	.	TRBD2	TRBV11-1	TGTGCCAGCAGCTTAGCGTCCCCGGGACTAGCGGGACAAGAGACCCAGTACTTC	CASSLASPGLAGQETQYF
TRBJ2-7	.	.	TRBV5-6	TGTGCCAGCAGCTTGGGAAGGGCAACCTACGAGCAGTACTTC	CASSLGRATYEQYF
TRBJ2-5	few	TRBD2	TRBV14	TGTGCCAGCAGCCAAGTTACTAGCGGGAGAGGGACCCAGTACTTC	CASSQVTSGRGTQYF
TRBJ2-7	few	TRBD2	TRBV20-1	TGCAGTGCTAGAGATGGGAGGGCCTACGAGCAGTACTTC	CSARDGRAYEQYF
TRBJ1-4	few	.	TRBV27	TGTGCCAGCAGTTTAGACGGGTTTAATGAAAAACTGTTTTTT	CASSLDGFNEKLFF
TRBJ2-3	.	.	TRBV5-1	TGCGCCAGCAGCTTGGGAGGAGATCTGTCGGATACGCAGTATTTT	CASSLGGDLSDTQYF
TRBJ1-5	.	.	TRBV30	TGTGCCTGGAGTGTAGGGTGGAGGGGGACGAACAATCAGCCCCAGCATTTT	CAWSVGWRGTNNQPQHF
TRBJ2-7	.	.	TRBV18	TGTGCCAGCTCACAATCAAGGGACGGTGCCTACGAGCAGTACTTC	CASSQSRDGAYEQYF
TRBJ2-6	few	TRBD2	TRBV20-1	TGCAGTGCCCAAGCGGGGGGAGGGGCCAACGTCCTGACTTTC	CSAQAGGGANVLTF
TRBJ1-2	.	.	TRBV7-9	TGTGCCAGCAGCTCGACAGTGTATGGCTACACCTTC	CASSSTVYGYTF
TRBJ2-4	.	.	TRBV12-3/TRBV12-4	TGTGCCAGCAGATCCTCTGGCGGGGCTCTAGCCAAAAACATTCAGTACTTC	CASRSSGGALAKNIQYF
TRBJ2-7	few	.	TRBV28	TGTGCCAGCAGCCCCGGGGGTGGGGCCTTAAAAACCTACGAGCAGTACTTC	CASSPGGGALKTYEQYF
TRBJ2-5	once	TRBD1	TRBV7-9	TGTGCCAGCAGCTCGCTCGGGACAGGGTTCGGGGAGACCCAGTACTTC	CASSSLGTGFGETQYF
TRBJ2-1	.	.	TRBV11-2	TGTGCCAGCAGCGACCTATGGGGAACCGACAATGAGCAGTTCTTC	CASSDLWGTDNEQFF
TRBJ1-2	few	TRBD1	TRBV7-9	TGTGCCAGCAGCTTAGAGGGACAGGGAAACTATGGCTACACCTTC	CASSLEGQGNYGYTF
TRBJ2-2	.	TRBD1	TRBV15	TGTGCCACCAGCAGCGACAGGGGGAACACCGGGGAGCTGTTTTTT	CATSSDRGNTGELFF
TRBJ2-2	.	TRBD2	TRBV29-1	TGCAGCGTTGGAACTAGCGTTGCGAACACCGGGGAGCTGTTTTTT	CSVGTSVANTGELFF
TRBJ2-1	few	TRBD2	TRBV20-1	TGCAGTGCTACTAGCGGGAGGGCCGAAAGAGGGCAGTTCTTC	CSATSGRAERGQFF
TRBJ1-2	.	.	TRBV20-1	TGCAGTGCTAGAGATTTACGGCAGGGGAGGCATGGCTACACCTTC	CSARDLRQGRHGYTF
TRBJ2-6	few	.	TRBV6-1	TGTGCCAGCAGTCGGGGCCCGACCACTGGGGCCAACGTCCTGACTTTC	CASSRGPTTGANVLTF
TRBJ1-3	.	.	TRBV5-5	TGTGCCAGCAGGAGAGGGGATGGTGGAAACACCATATATTTT	CASRRGDGGNTIYF
TRBJ1-3	.	.	TRBV9	TGTGCCAGCAGCCCGGTACCTGGAAACACCATATATTTT	CASSPVPGNTIYF
TRBJ1-2	.	.	TRBV24-1	TGTGCCACCGGTGACGGGGAAGGCTATGGCTACACCTTC	CATGDGEGYGYTF
TRBJ1-5	.	TRBD1	TRBV30	TGTGCCTGGAGCGGCGACAGGGTTCAGCCCCAGCATTTT	CAWSGDRVQPQHF
TRBJ1-1	.	.	TRBV4-1	TGCGCCAGCAGCCAAGTTTGGGGCGATCAGGAAGCTTTCTTT	CASSQVWGDQEAFF
TRBJ1-5	few	.	TRBV7-9	TGTGCCAGCAGCGTTTCAGGCGGTCAGCCCCAGCATTTT	CASSVSGGQPQHF
TRBJ2-2	.	.	TRBV15	TGTGCCACCAGCAGCCTGGCCGGGGAGCTGTTTTTT	CATSSLAGELFF
TRBJ1-6	few	TRBD1	TRBV7-2	TGTGCCAGTGGGGACAGGGGGGTTGCACCCCTCCACTTT	CASGDRGVAPLHF